This paragraph covers one TCR beta chain sequence. Its antigen is unknown. The data belong to a study of shared clonotypes between healthy human individuals. Overall study context: Donors, aged 18 to 49, were a couple of women and a few men. Overall study results and limits: Researchers sampled only blood; tissue repertoires likely differ. In having few donors, the study represented limited genetic and exposure-history diversity.

V was cut by 2 bases and J by 5 bases, with 12 bases left in between. The CDR3 runs 14 residues. Germline V gene lookup returns CDR1 MNHEY and CDR2 SMNVEV (reference sequence). In the authors' methods: In the immunoSEQ data, sequences were junction-only and lacked quality scores, so filtering differed. Assay used: immunoSEQ multiplex PCR; TCRdb lists only in-frame clones, some missing. V and J calls and clone size are copied from that table; D and trimming were computed from the DNA. The sample has about 490,000 clones, about 78% seen once. V usage is TRBV27 and J usage is TRBJ1-1; D is undetermined. The source is a woman in her forties in good health. Some clones in this sample may be carry-over from other donors' samples. Sequencing was done on a sample of PBMCs. The CDR3 nucleotides are TGTGCCAGCAGTTTAGAGGTCACGGCGACTGAAGCTTTCTTT. As protein: CASSLEVTATEAFF.